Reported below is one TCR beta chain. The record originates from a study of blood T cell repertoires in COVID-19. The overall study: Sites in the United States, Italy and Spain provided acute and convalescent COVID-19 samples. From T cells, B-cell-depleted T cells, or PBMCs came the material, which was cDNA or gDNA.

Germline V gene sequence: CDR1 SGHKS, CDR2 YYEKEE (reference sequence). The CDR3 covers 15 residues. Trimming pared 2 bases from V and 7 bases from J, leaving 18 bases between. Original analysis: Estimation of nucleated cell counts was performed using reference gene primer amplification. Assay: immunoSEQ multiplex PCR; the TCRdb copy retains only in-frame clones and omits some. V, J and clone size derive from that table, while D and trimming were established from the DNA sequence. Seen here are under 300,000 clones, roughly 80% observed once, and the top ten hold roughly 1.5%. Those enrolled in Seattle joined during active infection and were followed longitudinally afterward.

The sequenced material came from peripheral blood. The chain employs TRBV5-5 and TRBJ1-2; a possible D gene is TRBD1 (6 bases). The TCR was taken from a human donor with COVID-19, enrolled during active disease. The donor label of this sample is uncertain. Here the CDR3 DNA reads TGTGCCAGCAGCTTCGGACAGAACCTACGGGGTGGCTACACCTTC. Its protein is CASSFGQNLRGGYTF.